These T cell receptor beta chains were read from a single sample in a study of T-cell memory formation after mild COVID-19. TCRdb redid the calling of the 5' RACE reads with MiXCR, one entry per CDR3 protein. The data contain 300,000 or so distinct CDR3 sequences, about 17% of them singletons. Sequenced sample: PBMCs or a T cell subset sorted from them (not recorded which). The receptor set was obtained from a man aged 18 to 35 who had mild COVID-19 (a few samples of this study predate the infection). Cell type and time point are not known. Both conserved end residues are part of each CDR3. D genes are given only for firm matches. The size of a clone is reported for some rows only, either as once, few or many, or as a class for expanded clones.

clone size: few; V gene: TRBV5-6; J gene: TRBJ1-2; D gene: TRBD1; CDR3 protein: CASSVRDSPYGYTF; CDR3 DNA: TGTGCCAGCAGCGTCCGGGACAGCCCTTATGGCTACACCTTC
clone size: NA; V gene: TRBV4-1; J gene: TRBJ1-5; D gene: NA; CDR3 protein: CASSQGWGMGNQPQHF; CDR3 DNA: TGCGCCAGCAGCCAAGGTTGGGGAATGGGCAATCAGCCCCAGCATTTT
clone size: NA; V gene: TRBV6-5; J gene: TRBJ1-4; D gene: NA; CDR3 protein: CASSPSGTLGEKLFF; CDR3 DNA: TGTGCCAGCAGTCCTTCAGGGACTCTCGGCGAAAAACTGTTTTTT
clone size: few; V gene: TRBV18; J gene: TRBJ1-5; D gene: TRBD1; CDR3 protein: CASSPGQGVRNQPQHF; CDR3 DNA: TGTGCCAGCTCACCCGGACAGGGGGTCCGCAATCAGCCCCAGCATTTT
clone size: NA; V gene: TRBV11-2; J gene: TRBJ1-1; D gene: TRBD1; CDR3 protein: CASSLVPRGQAFF; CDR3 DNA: TGTGCCAGCAGCTTAGTCCCCAGGGGGCAAGCTTTCTTT
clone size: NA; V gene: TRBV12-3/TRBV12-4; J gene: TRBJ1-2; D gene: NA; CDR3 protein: CASRSGLEGYGYTF; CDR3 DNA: TGTGCCAGCAGATCCGGGCTAGAGGGCTATGGCTACACCTTC
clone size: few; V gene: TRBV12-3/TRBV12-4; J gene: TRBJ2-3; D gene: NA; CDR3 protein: CASTYSGKSVGTDTQYF; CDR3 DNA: TGTGCCAGCACTTACTCTGGGAAAAGCGTAGGCACAGATACGCAGTATTTT
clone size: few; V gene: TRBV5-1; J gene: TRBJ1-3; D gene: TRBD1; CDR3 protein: CASSRDRGLGNTIYF; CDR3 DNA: TGCGCCAGCAGCCGGGACAGGGGGCTCGGAAACACCATATATTTT
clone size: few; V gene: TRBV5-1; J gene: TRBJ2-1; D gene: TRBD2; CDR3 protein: CASSGRGGASNEQFF; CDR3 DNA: TGCGCCAGCAGCGGCCGGGGGGGGGCCTCCAATGAGCAGTTCTTC
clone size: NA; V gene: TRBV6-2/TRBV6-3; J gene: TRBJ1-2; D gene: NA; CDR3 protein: CASSYGGRGWSYGYTF; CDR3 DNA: TGTGCCAGCAGTTACGGGGGCAGGGGTTGGTCTTATGGCTACACCTTC
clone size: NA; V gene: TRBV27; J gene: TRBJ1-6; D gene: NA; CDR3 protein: CASTAGGPNSPLHF; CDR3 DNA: TGTGCCAGCACCGCCGGCGGGCCGAATTCACCCCTCCACTTT
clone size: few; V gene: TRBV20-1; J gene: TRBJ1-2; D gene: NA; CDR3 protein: CSAPRGGPYGYTF; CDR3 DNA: TGCAGTGCCCCCCGGGGGGGGCCGTATGGCTACACCTTC
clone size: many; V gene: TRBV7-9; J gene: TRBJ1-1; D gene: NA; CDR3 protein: CASSPLNTEAFF; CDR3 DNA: TGTGCCAGCAGCCCCCTGAACACTGAAGCTTTCTTT
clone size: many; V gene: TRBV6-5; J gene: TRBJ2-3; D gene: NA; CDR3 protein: CACGVATDTQYF; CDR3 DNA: TGTGCCTGCGGGGTAGCCACAGATACGCAGTATTTT
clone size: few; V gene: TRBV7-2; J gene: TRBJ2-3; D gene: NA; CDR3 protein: CASSRPQRGESTDTQYF; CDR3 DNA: TGTGCCAGCAGCCGACCTCAGAGGGGGGAGAGCACAGATACGCAGTATTTT
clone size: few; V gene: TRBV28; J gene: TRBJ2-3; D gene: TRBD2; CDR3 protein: CASRQSGGPGDTQYF; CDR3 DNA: TGTGCCAGCAGGCAGAGCGGGGGTCCTGGAGATACGCAGTATTTT
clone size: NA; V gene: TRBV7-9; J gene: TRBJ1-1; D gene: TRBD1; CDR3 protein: CASSSSDRDAEAFF; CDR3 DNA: TGTGCCAGCAGCTCATCAGACAGGGACGCTGAAGCTTTCTTT
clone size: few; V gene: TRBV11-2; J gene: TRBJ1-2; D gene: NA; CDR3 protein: CASSSEMGSYTF; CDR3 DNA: TGTGCCAGCAGCTCTGAAATGGGAAGCTACACCTTC
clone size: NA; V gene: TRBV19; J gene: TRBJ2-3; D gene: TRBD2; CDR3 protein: CASSFSGGGSTDTQYF; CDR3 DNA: TGTGCCAGTAGCTTTAGCGGGGGGGGTAGCACAGATACGCAGTATTTT
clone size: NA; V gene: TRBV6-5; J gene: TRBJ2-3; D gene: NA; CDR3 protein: CASSSSWDTQYF; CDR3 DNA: TGTGCCAGCAGCTCATCATGGGATACGCAGTATTTT
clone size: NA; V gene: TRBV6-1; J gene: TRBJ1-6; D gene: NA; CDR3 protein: CASSESGYHSPLHF; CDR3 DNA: TGTGCCAGCAGTGAATCAGGGTACCATTCACCCCTCCACTTT
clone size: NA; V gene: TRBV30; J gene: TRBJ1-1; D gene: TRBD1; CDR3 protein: CAWTGQGYTEAFF; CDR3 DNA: TGTGCCTGGACGGGACAGGGATACACTGAAGCTTTCTTT
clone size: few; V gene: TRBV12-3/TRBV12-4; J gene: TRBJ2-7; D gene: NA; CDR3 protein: CASRQTTEQYF; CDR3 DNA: TGTGCCAGCAGGCAAACAACCGAGCAGTACTTC
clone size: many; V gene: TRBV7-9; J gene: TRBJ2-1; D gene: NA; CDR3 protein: CASSLLYNEQFF; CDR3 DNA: TGTGCCAGCAGCTTACTGTACAATGAGCAGTTCTTC
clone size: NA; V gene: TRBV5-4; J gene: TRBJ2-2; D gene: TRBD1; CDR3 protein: CASSFPTGSTGELFF; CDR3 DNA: TGTGCCAGCAGCTTCCCGACAGGGTCCACCGGGGAGCTGTTTTTT
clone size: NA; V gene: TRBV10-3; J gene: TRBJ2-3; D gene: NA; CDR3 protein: CAISFDTDTQYF; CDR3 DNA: TGTGCCATCAGTTTTGACACAGATACGCAGTATTTT
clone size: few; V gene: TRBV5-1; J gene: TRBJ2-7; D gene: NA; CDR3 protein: CASSTDGYEQYF; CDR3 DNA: TGCGCCAGCAGCACCGACGGTTACGAGCAGTACTTC
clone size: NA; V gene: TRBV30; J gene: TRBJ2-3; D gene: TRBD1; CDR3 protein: CAHGTGADTQYF; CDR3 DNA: TGTGCCCACGGGACAGGGGCGGATACGCAGTATTTT
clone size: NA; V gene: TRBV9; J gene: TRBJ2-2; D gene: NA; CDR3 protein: CASSVGRNANTGELFF; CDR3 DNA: TGTGCCAGCAGCGTAGGTAGGAACGCTAACACCGGGGAGCTGTTTTTT
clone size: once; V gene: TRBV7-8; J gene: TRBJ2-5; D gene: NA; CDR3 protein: CASSLGGTTQETQYF; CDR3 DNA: TGTGCCAGCAGCTTAGGGGGGACCACCCAAGAGACCCAGTACTTC
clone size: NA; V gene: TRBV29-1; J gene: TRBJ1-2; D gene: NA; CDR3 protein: CSVEELTPGYTF; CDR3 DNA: TGCAGCGTTGAAGAGCTAACCCCAGGCTACACCTTC
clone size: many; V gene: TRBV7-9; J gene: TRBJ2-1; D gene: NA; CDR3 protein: CASRGIGPISYNEQFF; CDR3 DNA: TGTGCCAGCAGAGGGATTGGACCAATCTCCTACAATGAGCAGTTCTTC
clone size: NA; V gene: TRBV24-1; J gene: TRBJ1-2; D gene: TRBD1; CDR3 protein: CATRAGTGIDYGYTF; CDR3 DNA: TGTGCCACCAGGGCCGGGACAGGGATTGACTATGGCTACACCTTC
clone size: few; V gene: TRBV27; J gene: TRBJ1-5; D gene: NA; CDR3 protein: CASSLWYSRQPQHF; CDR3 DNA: TGTGCCAGCAGTTTATGGTACAGTCGTCAGCCCCAGCATTTT
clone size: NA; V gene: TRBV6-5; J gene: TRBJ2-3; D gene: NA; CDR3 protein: CASSLGSSGLRAQYF; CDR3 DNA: TGTGCCAGCAGCCTAGGGAGCTCTGGACTAAGGGCGCAGTATTTT
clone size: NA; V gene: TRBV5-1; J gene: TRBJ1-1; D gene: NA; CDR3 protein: CASSLSPGVGTEAFF; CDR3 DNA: TGCGCCAGCAGCTTGAGTCCGGGGGTTGGTACTGAAGCTTTCTTT
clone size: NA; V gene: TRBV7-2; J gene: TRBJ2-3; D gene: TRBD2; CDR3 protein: CASSFSGLAGGRADTQYF; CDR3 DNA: TGTGCCAGCAGCTTCTCGGGACTAGCGGGGGGGCGAGCAGATACGCAGTATTTT
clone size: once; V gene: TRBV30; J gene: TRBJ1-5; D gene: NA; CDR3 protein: CAWTLGTGPRQPQHF; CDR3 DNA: TGTGCCTGGACTCTCGGCACAGGCCCCAGACAGCCCCAGCATTTT
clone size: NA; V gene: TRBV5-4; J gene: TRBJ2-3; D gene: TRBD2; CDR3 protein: CASSLAGKRGGVGTQYF; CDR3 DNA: TGTGCCAGCAGCTTGGCCGGCAAGCGGGGGGGTGTAGGAACGCAGTATTTT
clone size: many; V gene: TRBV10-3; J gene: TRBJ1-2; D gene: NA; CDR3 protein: CAIRVGGSGYTF; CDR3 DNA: TGTGCCATCCGCGTTGGGGGAAGCGGCTACACCTTC
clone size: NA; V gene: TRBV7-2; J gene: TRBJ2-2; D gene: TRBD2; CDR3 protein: CASSFAGGITGELFF; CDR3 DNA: TGTGCCAGCAGCTTTGCGGGGGGGATCACCGGGGAGCTGTTTTTT
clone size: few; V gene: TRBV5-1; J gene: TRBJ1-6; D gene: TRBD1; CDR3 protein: CASGQGANSPLHF; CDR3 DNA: TGCGCCAGCGGACAGGGGGCCAATTCACCCCTCCACTTT
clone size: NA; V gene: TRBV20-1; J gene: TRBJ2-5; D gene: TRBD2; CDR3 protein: CSARVTSGAGETQYF; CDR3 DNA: TGCAGTGCTAGGGTCACTAGCGGGGCAGGGGAGACCCAGTACTTC
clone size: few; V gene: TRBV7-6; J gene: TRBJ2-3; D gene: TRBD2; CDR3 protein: CASSISGGHTDTQYF; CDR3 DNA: TGTGCCAGCAGCATCAGCGGGGGGCACACAGATACGCAGTATTTT
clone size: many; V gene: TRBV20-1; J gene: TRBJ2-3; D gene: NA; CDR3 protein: CSARTLGLEDTQYF; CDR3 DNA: TGCAGTGCTAGAACTCTAGGATTAGAAGATACGCAGTATTTT
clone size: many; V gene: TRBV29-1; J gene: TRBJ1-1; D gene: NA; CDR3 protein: CSVAPGWGMQNTEAFF; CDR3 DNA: TGCAGCGTTGCGCCGGGTTGGGGTATGCAGAACACTGAAGCTTTCTTT
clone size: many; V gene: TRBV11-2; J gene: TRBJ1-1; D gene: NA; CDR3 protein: CASSLDRVGEAFF; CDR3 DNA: TGTGCCAGCAGCTTAGATCGGGTAGGAGAAGCTTTCTTT
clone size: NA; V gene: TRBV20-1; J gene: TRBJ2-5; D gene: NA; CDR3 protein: CSAREGGNRGETKYF; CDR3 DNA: TGCAGTGCTAGAGAGGGAGGAAACAGGGGAGAGACCAAGTACTTC
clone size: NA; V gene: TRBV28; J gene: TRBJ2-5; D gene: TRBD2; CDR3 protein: CASRSSSGRLGTQYF; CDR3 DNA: TGTGCCAGCAGGTCGTCTAGCGGCCGCCTCGGGACCCAGTACTTC
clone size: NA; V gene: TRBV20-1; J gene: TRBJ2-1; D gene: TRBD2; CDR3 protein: CSAYTSGSYNEQFF; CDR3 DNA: TGCAGTGCTTACACTAGCGGCTCCTACAATGAGCAGTTCTTC
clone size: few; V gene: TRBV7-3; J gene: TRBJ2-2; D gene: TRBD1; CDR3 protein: CASSGRDSGTGELFF; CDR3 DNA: TGTGCCAGCAGCGGCCGGGACAGCGGCACCGGGGAGCTGTTTTTT
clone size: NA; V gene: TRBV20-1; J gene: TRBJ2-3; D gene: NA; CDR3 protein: CSARDLDGPSTDTQYF; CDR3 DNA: TGCAGTGCTAGAGATCTCGACGGGCCGAGCACAGATACGCAGTATTTT
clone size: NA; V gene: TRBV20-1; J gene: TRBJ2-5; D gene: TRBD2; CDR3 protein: CSARPLEAGAQETQYF; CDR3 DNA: TGCAGTGCTAGGCCGCTCGAAGCGGGGGCACAAGAGACCCAGTACTTC
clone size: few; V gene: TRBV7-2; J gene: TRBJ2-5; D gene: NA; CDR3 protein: CASSRQTGIEETQYF; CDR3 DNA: TGTGCCAGCAGCCGACAAACGGGGATAGAAGAGACCCAGTACTTC
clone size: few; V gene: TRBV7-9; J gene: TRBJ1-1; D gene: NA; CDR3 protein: CASSLAGQEAFF; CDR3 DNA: TGTGCCAGCAGCTTAGCGGGGCAGGAAGCTTTCTTT
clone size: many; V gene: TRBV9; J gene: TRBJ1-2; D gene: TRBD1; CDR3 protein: CASSPGQGPYGYTF; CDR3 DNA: TGTGCCAGCAGCCCAGGACAGGGGCCCTATGGCTACACCTTC
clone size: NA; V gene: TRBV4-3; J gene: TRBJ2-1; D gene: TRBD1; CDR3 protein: CASNLGIRGQGVDEQFF; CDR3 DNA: TGCGCCAGCAACCTGGGGATCCGGGGACAGGGGGTCGATGAGCAGTTCTTC
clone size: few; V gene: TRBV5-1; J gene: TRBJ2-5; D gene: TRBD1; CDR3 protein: CASSSGGRQETQYF; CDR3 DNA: TGCGCCAGCAGCTCAGGGGGTCGACAAGAGACCCAGTACTTC
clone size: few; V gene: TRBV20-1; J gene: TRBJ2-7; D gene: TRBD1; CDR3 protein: CSAHTGTEPYEQYF; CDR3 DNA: TGCAGTGCGCACACCGGGACAGAGCCTTACGAGCAGTACTTC